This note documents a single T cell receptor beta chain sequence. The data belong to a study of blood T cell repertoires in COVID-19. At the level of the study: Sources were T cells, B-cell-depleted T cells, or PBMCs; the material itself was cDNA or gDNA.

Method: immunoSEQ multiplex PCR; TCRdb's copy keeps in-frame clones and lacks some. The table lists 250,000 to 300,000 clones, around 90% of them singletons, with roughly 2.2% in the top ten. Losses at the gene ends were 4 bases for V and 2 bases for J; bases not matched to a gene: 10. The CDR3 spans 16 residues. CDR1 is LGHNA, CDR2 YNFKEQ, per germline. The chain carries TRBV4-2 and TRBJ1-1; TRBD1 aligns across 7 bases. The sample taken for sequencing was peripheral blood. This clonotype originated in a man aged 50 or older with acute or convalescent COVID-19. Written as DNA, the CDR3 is TGTGCCAGCAGCCTCCGTATACAGGGGCGCAACACTGAAGCTTTCTTT. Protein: CASSLRIQGRNTEAFF.